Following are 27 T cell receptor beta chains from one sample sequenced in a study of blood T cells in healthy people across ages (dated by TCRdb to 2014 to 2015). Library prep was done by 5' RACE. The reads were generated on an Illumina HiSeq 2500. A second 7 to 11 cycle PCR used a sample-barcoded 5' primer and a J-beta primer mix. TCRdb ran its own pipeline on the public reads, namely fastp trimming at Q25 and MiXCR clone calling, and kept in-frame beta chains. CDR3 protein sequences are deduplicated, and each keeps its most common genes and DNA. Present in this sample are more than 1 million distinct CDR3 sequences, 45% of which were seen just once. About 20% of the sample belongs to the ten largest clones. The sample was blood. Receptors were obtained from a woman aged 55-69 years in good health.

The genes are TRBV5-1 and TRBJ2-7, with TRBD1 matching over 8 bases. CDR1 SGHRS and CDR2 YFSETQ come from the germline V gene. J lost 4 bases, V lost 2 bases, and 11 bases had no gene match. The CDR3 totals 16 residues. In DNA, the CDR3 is TGCGCCAGCAGCTTCGGACAGGGAGCGATGGCTTACGAGCAGTACTTC. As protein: CASSFGQGAMAYEQYF.

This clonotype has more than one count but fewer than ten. This chain's CDR3 is CASSDGRRTGGETQYF. The CDR3 DNA follows: TGTGCCAGCAGTGATGGCCGTCGGACAGGGGGAGAGACCCAGTACTTC. V is TRBV2 and J is TRBJ2-5, with 10 positions matching TRBD1. Trimming cost V 3 bases and J 4 bases; bases outside gene matches: 8. The CDR3 length is 16 residues. Germline V gene data show CDR1 as SNHLY and CDR2 as FYNNEI.

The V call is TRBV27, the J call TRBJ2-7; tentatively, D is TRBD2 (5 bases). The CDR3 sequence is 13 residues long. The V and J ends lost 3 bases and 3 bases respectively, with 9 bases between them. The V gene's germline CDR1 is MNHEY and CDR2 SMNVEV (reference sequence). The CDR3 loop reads CASSFQRDYEQYF. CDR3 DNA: TGTGCCAGCAGTTTTCAGAGGGACTACGAGCAGTACTTC.

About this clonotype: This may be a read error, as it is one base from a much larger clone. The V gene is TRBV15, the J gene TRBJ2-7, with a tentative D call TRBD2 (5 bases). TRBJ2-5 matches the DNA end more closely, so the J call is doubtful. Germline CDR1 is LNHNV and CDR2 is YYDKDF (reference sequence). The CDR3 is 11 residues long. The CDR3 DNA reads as TGTGCCACCAACAGAGGGGAGACCCAGTACTTC. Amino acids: CATNRGETQYF.

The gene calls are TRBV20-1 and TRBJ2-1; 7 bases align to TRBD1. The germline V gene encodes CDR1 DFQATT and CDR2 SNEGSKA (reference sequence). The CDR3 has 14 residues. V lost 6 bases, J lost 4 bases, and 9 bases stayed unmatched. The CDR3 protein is CSAGWTGNYNEQFF. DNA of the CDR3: TGCAGTGCCGGTTGGACAGGAAATTACAATGAGCAGTTCTTC.

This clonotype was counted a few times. The CDR3 DNA follows: TGTGCCAGCAGCTTTAATACGGGAGTCTTGAGAGAGCAGTACTTC. Translating it yields CASSFNTGVLREQYF. V and J are TRBV5-5 and TRBJ2-7, with D perhaps TRBD2 (6 bases). CDR3 length: 15 residues. Germline CDR1 is SGHKS and CDR2 is YYEKEE (reference sequence). Trimming shortened V by 2 bases and J by 7 bases, and 19 bases separated the two germline ends.

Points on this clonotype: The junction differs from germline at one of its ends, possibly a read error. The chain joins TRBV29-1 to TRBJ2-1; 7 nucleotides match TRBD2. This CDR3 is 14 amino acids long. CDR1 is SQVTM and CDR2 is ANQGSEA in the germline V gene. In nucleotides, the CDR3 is TGCAGCGTACTCCCTAGCGGAGTTTACAATGAGCAGTTCTTT. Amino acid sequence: CSVLPSGVYNEQFF.

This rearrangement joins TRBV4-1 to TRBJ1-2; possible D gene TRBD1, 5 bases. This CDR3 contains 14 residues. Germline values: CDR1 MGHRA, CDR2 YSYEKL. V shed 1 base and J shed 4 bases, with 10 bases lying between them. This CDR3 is CASSQALGAYGYTF. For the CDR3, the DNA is TGCGCCAGCAGCCAAGCCCTAGGGGCCTATGGCTACACCTTC.

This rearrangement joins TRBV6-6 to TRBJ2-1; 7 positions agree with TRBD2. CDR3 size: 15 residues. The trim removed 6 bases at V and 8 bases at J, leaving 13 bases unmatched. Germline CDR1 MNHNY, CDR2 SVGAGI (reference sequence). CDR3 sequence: CASSPMAGAYHEQFF. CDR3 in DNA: TGTGCCAGCAGCCCCATGGCGGGAGCTTACCATGAGCAGTTCTTC.

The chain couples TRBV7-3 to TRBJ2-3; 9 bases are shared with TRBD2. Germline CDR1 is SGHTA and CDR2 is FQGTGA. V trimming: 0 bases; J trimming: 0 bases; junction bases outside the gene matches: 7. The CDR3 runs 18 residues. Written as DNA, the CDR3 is TGTGCCAGCAGCTTAACTGCGGGAGGGCCCCTTAGCACAGATACGCAGTATTTT. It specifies CASSLTAGGPLSTDTQYF.

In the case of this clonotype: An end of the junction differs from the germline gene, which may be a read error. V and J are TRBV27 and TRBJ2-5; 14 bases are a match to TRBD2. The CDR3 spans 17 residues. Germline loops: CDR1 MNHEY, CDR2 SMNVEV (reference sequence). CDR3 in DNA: TGTGTCAGCAGTACCCGGACTAGCGGGAGGCCATCTAATGAGCAGTACTTC. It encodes CVSSTRTSGRPSNEQYF.

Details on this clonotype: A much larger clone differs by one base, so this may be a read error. CDR3 amino acids: CGTASSYEQYF. The CDR3 bases are TGTGGTACGGCAAGCTCCTACGAGCAGTACTTC. The chain combines TRBV6-2 or TRBV6-3 with TRBJ2-7; D uncertain. Germline V gene data show CDR1 as MNHEY and CDR2 as SVGEGT. The length of the CDR3 is 11 residues.

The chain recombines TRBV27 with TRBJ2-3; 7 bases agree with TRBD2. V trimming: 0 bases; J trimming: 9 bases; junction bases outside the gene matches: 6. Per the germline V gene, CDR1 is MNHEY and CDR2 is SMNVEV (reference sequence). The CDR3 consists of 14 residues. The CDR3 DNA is TGTGCCAGCAGTTTATCATCGGCGGGAGCCACGCAGTATTTT. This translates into CASSLSSAGATQYF.

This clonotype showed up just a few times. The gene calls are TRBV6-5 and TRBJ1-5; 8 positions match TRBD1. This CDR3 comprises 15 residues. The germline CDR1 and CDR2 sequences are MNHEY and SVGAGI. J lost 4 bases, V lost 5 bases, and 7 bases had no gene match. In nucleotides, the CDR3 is TGTGCCAGCAGTGCTCGGACAGGGCCTAATCAGCCCCAGCATTTT. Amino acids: CASSARTGPNQPQHF.

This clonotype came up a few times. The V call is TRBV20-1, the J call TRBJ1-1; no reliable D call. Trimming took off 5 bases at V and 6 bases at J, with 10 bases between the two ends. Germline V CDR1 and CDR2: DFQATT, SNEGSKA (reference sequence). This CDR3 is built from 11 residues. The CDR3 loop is CSAAFSAEAFF. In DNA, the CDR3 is TGCAGTGCTGCATTTTCGGCTGAAGCTTTCTTT.

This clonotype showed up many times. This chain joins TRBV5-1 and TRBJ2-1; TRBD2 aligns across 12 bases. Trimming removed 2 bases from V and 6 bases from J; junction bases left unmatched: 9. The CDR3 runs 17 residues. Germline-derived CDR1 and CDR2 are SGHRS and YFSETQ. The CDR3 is CASSLSSSGRAANEQFF. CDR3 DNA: TGCGCCAGCAGCTTAAGTTCTAGCGGGAGGGCTGCCAATGAGCAGTTCTTC.

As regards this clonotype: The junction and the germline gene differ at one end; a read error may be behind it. The CDR3 nucleotides read TGCAGTGCTCCTCCGGCTGCGGGAAGGACAGATATGCAGTATTTT. It is translated as CSAPPAAGRTDMQYF. This chain joins TRBV20-1 and TRBJ2-3, with D perhaps TRBD1 or TRBD2 (6 bases each). The CDR3 totals 15 residues. Germline V gives CDR1 DFQATT, CDR2 SNEGSKA (reference sequence).

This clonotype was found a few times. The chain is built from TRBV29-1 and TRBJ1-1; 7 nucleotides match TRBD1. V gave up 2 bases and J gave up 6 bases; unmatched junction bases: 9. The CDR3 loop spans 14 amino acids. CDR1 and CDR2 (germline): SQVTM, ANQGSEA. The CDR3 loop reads CSVEPQGVRAEAFF. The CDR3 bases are TGCAGCGTTGAACCCCAGGGGGTTAGGGCTGAAGCTTTCTTT. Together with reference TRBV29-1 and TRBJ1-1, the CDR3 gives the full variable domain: SAVISQKPSRDICQRGTSLTIQCQVDSQVTMMFWYRQQPGQSLTLIATANQGSEATYESGFVIDKFPISRPNLTFSTLTVSNMSPEDSSIYLCSVEPQGVRAEAFFGQGTRLTVV.

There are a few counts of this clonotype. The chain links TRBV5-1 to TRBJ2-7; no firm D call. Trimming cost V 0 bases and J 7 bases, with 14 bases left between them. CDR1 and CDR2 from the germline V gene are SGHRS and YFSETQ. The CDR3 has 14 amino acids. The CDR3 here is CASSLASVGIEQYF. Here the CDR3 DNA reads TGCGCCAGCAGCTTGGCGAGCGTGGGGATAGAGCAGTACTTC.

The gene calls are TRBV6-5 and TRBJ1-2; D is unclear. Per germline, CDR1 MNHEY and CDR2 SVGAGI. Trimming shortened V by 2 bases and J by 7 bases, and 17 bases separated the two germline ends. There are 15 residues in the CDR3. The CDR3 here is CASSYGRGVNAGYTF. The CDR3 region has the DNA TGTGCCAGCAGTTACGGCCGTGGGGTTAACGCTGGCTACACCTTC.

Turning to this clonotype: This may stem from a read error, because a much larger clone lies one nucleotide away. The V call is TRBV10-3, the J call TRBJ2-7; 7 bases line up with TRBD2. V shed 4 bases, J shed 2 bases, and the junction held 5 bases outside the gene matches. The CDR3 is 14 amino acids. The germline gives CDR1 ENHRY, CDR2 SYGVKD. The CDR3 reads CAISAGRTAYEQYF. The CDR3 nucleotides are TGTGCCATCAGTGCCGGGAGGACCGCCTACGAGCAGTACTTC.

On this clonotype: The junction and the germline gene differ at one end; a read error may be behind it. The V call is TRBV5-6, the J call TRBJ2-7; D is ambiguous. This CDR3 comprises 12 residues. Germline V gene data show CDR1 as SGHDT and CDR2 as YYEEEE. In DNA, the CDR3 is TGTGCCAGTAGCTCCAGTTGGCCCGAGCAGTACTTC. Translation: CASSSSWPEQYF.

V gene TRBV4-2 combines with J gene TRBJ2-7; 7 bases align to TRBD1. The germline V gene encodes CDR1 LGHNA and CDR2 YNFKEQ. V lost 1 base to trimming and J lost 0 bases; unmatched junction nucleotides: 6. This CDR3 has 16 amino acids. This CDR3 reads CASSQVPGQNSYEQYF. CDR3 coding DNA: TGTGCCAGCAGCCAAGTACCGGGACAGAACTCCTACGAGCAGTACTTC.

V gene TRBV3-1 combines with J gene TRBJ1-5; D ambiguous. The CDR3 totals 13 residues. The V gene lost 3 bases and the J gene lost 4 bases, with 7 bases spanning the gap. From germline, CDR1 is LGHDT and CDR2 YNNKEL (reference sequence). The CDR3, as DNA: TGTGCCAGCAGCCAGTCGCAGAATCAGCCCCAGCATTTT. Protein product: CASSQSQNQPQHF.

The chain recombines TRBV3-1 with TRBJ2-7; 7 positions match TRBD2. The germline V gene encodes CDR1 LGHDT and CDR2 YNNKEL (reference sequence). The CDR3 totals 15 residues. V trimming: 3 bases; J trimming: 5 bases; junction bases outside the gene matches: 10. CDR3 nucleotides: TGTGCCAGCAGCCAGTTGGGCGGGAGTGTCAACGAGCAGTACTTC. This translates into CASSQLGGSVNEQYF.

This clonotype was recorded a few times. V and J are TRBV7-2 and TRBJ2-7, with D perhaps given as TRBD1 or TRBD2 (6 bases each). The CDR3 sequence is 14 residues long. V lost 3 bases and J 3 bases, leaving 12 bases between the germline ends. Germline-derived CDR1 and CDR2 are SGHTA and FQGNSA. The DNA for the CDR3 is TGTGCCAGCAGCTTTGGGGGGCTGGGCTACGAGCAGTACTTC. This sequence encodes CASSFGGLGYEQYF.

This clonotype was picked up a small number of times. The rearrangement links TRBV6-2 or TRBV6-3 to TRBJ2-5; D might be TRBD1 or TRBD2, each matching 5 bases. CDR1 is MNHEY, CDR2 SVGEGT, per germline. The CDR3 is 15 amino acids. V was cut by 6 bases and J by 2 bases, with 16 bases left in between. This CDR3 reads CASRRSGGPQETQYF. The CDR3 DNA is TGTGCCAGCAGACGGAGTGGGGGTCCGCAAGAGACCCAGTACTTC.